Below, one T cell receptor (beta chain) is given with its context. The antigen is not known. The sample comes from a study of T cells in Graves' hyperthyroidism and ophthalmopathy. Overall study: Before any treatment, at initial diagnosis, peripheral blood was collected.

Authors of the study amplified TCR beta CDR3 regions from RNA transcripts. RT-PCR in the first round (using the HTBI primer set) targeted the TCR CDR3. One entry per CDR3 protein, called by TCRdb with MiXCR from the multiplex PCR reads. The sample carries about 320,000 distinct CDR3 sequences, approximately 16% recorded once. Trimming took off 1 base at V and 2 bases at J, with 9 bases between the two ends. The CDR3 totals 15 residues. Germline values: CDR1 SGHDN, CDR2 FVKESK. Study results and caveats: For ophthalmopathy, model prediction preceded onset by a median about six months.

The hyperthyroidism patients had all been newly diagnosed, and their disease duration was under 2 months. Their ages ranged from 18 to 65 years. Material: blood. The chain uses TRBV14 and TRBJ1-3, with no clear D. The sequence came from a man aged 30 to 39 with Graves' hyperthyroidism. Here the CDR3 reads CASSQGRSPGNTIYF. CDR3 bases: TGTGCCAGCAGCCAAGGAAGGAGCCCTGGAAACACCATATATTTT.